This paragraph covers one TCR beta chain sequence. CDR3 length: 15 residues. The germline V gene encodes CDR1 SGHAT and CDR2 FQNNGV. J gave up 3 bases and V 5 bases, and 5 bases lay outside the gene matches. TCRdb's table, derived via immunoSEQ multiplex PCR, lists solely in-frame clones and lacks some. The sample includes hundreds of thousands of clones, more than 85% of them seen just once. These data come from a study of blood T cell repertoires in COVID-19. V is TRBV11-2 and J is TRBJ2-1; 9 nucleotides match TRBD2. The receptor was derived from a woman aged 25 to 39 who had recovered from COVID-19. The specimen was PBMCs or T cells enriched from blood (not recorded which). CDR3 coding DNA: TGTGCCAGCAGCCTGCGGGGGGGACTCTACAATGAGCAGTTCTTC. Translating it yields CASSLRGGLYNEQFF.